What follows describes a single TCR beta chain. One entry per CDR3 protein, called by TCRdb with MiXCR from the multiplex PCR reads. The sample lists 50,000 to 55,000 distinct CDR3 sequences; less than 55% were seen once. The data derive from a study of breast tumors, draining lymph nodes, adjacent tissues. The CDR3 is made up of 11 amino acids. Trimming removed 3 bases from V and 7 bases from J, with 7 bases in between. Germline CDR1 is SEHNR and CDR2 is FQNEAQ (reference sequence). The receptor was derived from a female donor with breast cancer. Some clones in this sample may be carry-over from other donors' samples. The chain uses TRBV7-9 and TRBJ2-7, with D perhaps TRBD2 (5 bases). The specimen sequenced was breast tumor tissue. Here the CDR3 reads CASSFWREQYF. CDR3 DNA sequence: TGTGCCAGCAGCTTCTGGAGGGAGCAGTACTTC.